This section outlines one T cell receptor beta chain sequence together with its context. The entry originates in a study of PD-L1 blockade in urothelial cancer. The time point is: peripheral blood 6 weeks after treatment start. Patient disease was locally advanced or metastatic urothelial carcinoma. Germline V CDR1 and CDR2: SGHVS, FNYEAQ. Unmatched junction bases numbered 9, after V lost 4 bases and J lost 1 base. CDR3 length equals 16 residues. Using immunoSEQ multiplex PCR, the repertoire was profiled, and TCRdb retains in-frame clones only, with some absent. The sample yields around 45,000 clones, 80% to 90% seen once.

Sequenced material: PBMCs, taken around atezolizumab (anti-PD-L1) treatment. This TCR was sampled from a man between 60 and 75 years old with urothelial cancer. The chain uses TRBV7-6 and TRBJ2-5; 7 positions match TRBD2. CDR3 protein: CASSSRISSGQETQYF. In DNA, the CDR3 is TGTGCCAGCAGCTCCCGAATCTCTAGCGGCCAAGAGACCCAGTACTTC.